This is a list of T cell receptor beta chains from one sample in a study of CD8 T cells in ankylosing spondylitis. TCRdb reprocessed the 5' RACE reads via MiXCR and lists one record per CDR3 protein. Of 390,000 or so distinct CDR3 sequences in the sample, under 25% were seen once. The sample consisted of blood, either unsorted or a sorted T cell fraction (not recorded which). All receptors derive from a male donor with ankylosing spondylitis. The CDR3 runs from the conserved cysteine through the conserved F or W. The D gene is left open where the match is weak. Only part of the rows carry a size: once, few, many, or a class if the clone is expanded.

v_gene	j_gene	abundance	d_gene	CDR3aa	CDR3nt
TRBV20-1	TRBJ2-1	few	TRBD2	CSAASGSSYNEQFF	TGCAGTGCGGCTAGCGGGAGCTCCTACAATGAGCAGTTCTTC
TRBV5-1	TRBJ2-5	few	TRBD2	CASIGPGGPVETQYF	TGCGCCAGCATCGGTCCGGGAGGGCCTGTGGAGACCCAGTACTTC
TRBV7-6	TRBJ2-7	-	-	CASSASKSNLIPEQYF	TGTGCCAGCTCAGCTTCTAAATCCAACCTTATCCCCGAGCAGTACTTC
TRBV30	TRBJ2-3	-	-	CAWSVGAYSTDTQYF	TGTGCCTGGAGTGTGGGAGCCTATAGCACAGATACGCAGTATTTT
TRBV5-1	TRBJ2-1	many	-	CASSLDPGALVSYNEQFF	TGCGCCAGCAGCTTGGACCCCGGGGCACTTGTCTCCTACAATGAGCAGTTCTTC
TRBV7-9	TRBJ2-3	-	TRBD2	CASSLGLREAPDTQYF	TGTGCCAGCAGCTTAGGATTGCGGGAGGCACCAGATACGCAGTATTTT
TRBV29-1	TRBJ1-4	-	-	CSVTARDANEKLFF	TGCAGCGTTACCGCCAGGGACGCTAATGAAAAACTGTTTTTT
TRBV25-1	TRBJ2-7	-	-	CASSEWGRTIYEQYF	TGTGCCAGCAGTGAATGGGGCAGAACAATCTACGAGCAGTACTTC
TRBV24-1	TRBJ1-2	few	-	CATSDLPGLGYTF	TGTGCCACCAGTGATTTGCCGGGGCTAGGCTACACCTTC
TRBV27	TRBJ1-4	few	-	CASRSLGGDNEKLFF	TGTGCCAGCAGATCCTTGGGGGGGGATAATGAAAAACTGTTTTTT
TRBV6-1	TRBJ2-5	-	TRBD1	CATPPTGGLQETQYF	TGTGCCACCCCGCCGACAGGGGGACTCCAAGAGACCCAGTACTTC
TRBV12-3/TRBV12-4	TRBJ2-1	few	-	CASSFRVGPREQFF	TGTGCCAGCAGTTTCAGGGTGGGCCCTCGGGAGCAGTTCTTC
TRBV5-6	TRBJ2-1	-	TRBD2	CASSSNLAGGQLNEQFF	TGTGCCAGCAGCTCGAACCTAGCGGGAGGGCAATTAAATGAGCAGTTCTTC
TRBV28	TRBJ1-4	-	-	CASSLLGGALDEKLFF	TGTGCCAGCAGTTTGTTAGGGGGGGCTCTAGATGAAAAACTGTTTTTT
TRBV20-1	TRBJ2-1	-	TRBD2	CSARVLAASYNEQFF	TGCAGTGCTAGAGTGCTAGCGGCATCCTACAATGAGCAGTTCTTC
TRBV19	TRBJ2-1	-	-	CASSARTGNYNEQFF	TGTGCCAGTAGTGCTCGGACCGGGAATTACAATGAGCAGTTCTTC
TRBV15	TRBJ2-7	-	-	CATSRDRPGYHEQYF	TGTGCCACCAGCAGAGATCGGCCGGGTTACCACGAGCAGTACTTC
TRBV7-8	TRBJ2-7	-	TRBD1	CASSLVTGTGTDEQYF	TGTGCCAGCAGCTTAGTTACCGGGACAGGGACCGACGAGCAGTACTTC
TRBV5-1	TRBJ1-1	few	-	CASSFLDSMNTEAFF	TGCGCCAGCAGCTTCCTGGACAGCATGAACACTGAAGCTTTCTTT
TRBV5-8	TRBJ2-7	-	-	CASSFRGVSYEQYF	TGTGCCAGCAGCTTCAGGGGGGTCTCCTACGAGCAGTACTTC
TRBV12-3/TRBV12-4	TRBJ2-3	-	TRBD2	CASSGAGGADTQYF	TGTGCCAGCAGTGGGGCGGGGGGTGCAGATACGCAGTATTTT
TRBV6-1	TRBJ2-2	-	TRBD2	CASTVVYSGSAEELFF	TGTGCCAGCACTGTAGTGTATAGCGGGAGTGCCGAGGAGCTGTTTTTT
TRBV4-3	TRBJ2-1	-	TRBD2	CASSLTSGDYNEQFF	TGCGCCAGCAGCCTTACTAGCGGGGACTACAATGAGCAGTTCTTC
TRBV4-2	TRBJ2-2	few	-	CASTLVPGELFF	TGTGCCAGCACCCTGGTTCCAGGGGAGCTGTTTTTT
TRBV12-5	TRBJ1-5	-	-	CASGLVGGLREPQHF	TGTGCTAGTGGTTTGGTTGGGGGGCTTCGAGAGCCCCAGCATTTT
TRBV4-1	TRBJ1-1	many	TRBD1	CASRPNRGPIPDTEAFF	TGCGCCAGCAGACCCAACAGGGGCCCCATCCCGGACACTGAAGCTTTCTTT
TRBV11-2	TRBJ2-3	-	TRBD2	CASSDRREGKDTQYF	TGTGCCAGCAGCGACCGGAGGGAGGGGAAAGATACGCAGTATTTT
TRBV19	TRBJ2-1	-	TRBD1	CASTAGQGSSYNEQFF	TGTGCCAGTACCGCTGGACAGGGGAGCTCCTACAATGAGCAGTTCTTC
TRBV10-3	TRBJ1-1	once	TRBD1	CAISESTGPNTEAFF	TGTGCCATCAGTGAGTCGACAGGGCCGAACACTGAAGCTTTCTTT
TRBV27	TRBJ1-2	few	-	CASSSRTGDYGYTF	TGTGCCAGCAGTAGCAGGACGGGAGACTATGGCTACACCTTC
TRBV20-1	TRBJ2-3	-	TRBD2	CSARTRTSGSPDTQYF	TGCAGTGCTAGAACCCGGACTAGCGGGAGCCCAGATACGCAGTATTTT
TRBV5-1	TRBJ2-3	-	TRBD2	CASSYLGLATTDTQYF	TGCGCCAGCAGCTACCTGGGACTAGCGACCACAGATACGCAGTATTTT
TRBV6-1	TRBJ1-2	-	-	CASRATDFYGYTF	TGTGCCAGCAGGGCTACAGATTTCTATGGCTACACCTTC
TRBV5-1	TRBJ2-1	few	TRBD1	CASSQGQGAFNEQFF	TGCGCCAGCAGCCAAGGACAGGGGGCTTTCAATGAGCAGTTCTTC
TRBV29-1	TRBJ1-2	-	-	CSVESTVNYGYTF	TGCAGCGTTGAGTCGACAGTAAACTATGGCTACACCTTC
TRBV7-6	TRBJ2-1	few	-	CASSIRGGGNEQFF	TGTGCCAGCAGCATTCGGGGAGGGGGCAATGAGCAGTTCTTC
TRBV12-3/TRBV12-4	TRBJ2-1	few	TRBD2	CASSPPLLAGGFNEQFF	TGTGCCAGCAGCCCCCCCCTCCTAGCGGGAGGGTTCAATGAGCAGTTCTTC
TRBV6-1	TRBJ2-3	-	TRBD1	CASSRDRGASTDTQYF	TGTGCCAGCAGCAGGGACAGGGGGGCCAGCACAGATACGCAGTATTTT
TRBV20-1	TRBJ2-2	-	TRBD2	CSARDPAGGRGELFF	TGCAGTGCTAGAGATCCAGCGGGAGGGCGCGGGGAGCTGTTTTTT
TRBV11-2	TRBJ2-1	-	TRBD2	CASSLGPGVAGGLNEQFF	TGTGCCAGCAGCTTAGGCCCCGGGGTAGCGGGAGGCCTCAATGAGCAGTTCTTC
TRBV15	TRBJ2-2	few	-	CATSGPDSRPRELFF	TGTGCCACCAGCGGTCCAGACAGTCGCCCTAGGGAGCTGTTTTTT
TRBV20-1	TRBJ2-1	-	-	CSARNGPNNEQFF	TGCAGTGCTAGAAACGGTCCGAACAATGAGCAGTTCTTC
TRBV18	TRBJ1-4	-	-	CASSPGGSTNEKLFF	TGTGCCAGCTCACCCGGGGGATCAACTAATGAAAAACTGTTTTTT
TRBV5-1	TRBJ2-1	few	-	CASSLAGIRSYNEQFF	TGCGCCAGCAGCTTGGCAGGCATTCGCTCCTACAATGAGCAGTTCTTC